The rows below give T cell receptor beta chains drawn from one sample of a study of human thymus T cells. Repertoires were generated with immunoSEQ multiplex PCR, while TCRdb's copy carries only in-frame clones and drops some. Among tens of thousands of clones listed, around 94% were seen once. Material for sequencing was blood. The receptors here all came from a boy in the first two years of life with a congenital heart defect but otherwise immunologically healthy. Both conserved end residues are part of each CDR3. D genes are given only for firm matches. Only part of the rows carry a size: once, few, many, or a class if the clone is expanded.

TRBV7-2	TRBJ2-7	NA	once	CASSLMTLFGIGTYEQYF	TGTGCCAGCAGTCTTATGACGCTATTCGGGATCGGAACCTACGAGCAGTACTTC
TRBV4-3	TRBJ1-2	NA	NA	CASSQDWDSGASNYGYTF	TGCGCCAGCAGCCAAGACTGGGATTCAGGGGCCTCTAACTATGGCTACACCTTC
TRBV20-1	TRBJ1-2	NA	NA	CSARWSNGYTF	TGCAGTGCTAGGTGGTCCAATGGCTACACCTTC
TRBV7-2	TRBJ1-6	NA	NA	CASVQGLGSPLHF	TGTGCCAGCGTTCAAGGGCTTGGATCACCCCTCCACTTT
TRBV28	TRBJ1-2	TRBD1	NA	CASSPPGQGAKYGYTF	TGTGCCAGCAGTCCGCCCGGACAGGGGGCTAAGTATGGCTACACCTTC
TRBV7-2	TRBJ2-3	NA	NA	CASSFVWSLAGTDTQYF	TGTGCCAGCAGCTTTGTCTGGTCCTTAGCAGGTACAGATACGCAGTATTTT
TRBV28	TRBJ2-7	NA	NA	CASSFSADWGPYEQYF	TGTGCCAGCAGTTTTTCGGCGGACTGGGGGCCCTACGAGCAGTACTTC
TRBV9	TRBJ2-5	NA	NA	CASSPSFGAGTETQYF	TGTGCCAGCAGCCCGTCCTTCGGGGCAGGGACAGAGACCCAGTACTTC
TRBV5-1	TRBJ2-7	TRBD1	NA	CASSPGQGAYEQYF	TGCGCCAGCAGTCCGGGACAGGGGGCATACGAGCAGTACTTC
TRBV11-2	TRBJ2-7	TRBD1	NA	CASSLRGPPYEQYF	TGTGCCAGCAGCTTAAGGGGGCCTCCCTACGAGCAGTACTTC
TRBV4-1	TRBJ1-4	TRBD1	once	CASSQTGTGVEKLFF	TGCGCCAGCAGCCAAACCGGGACAGGGGTCGAAAAACTGTTTTTT
TRBV27	TRBJ2-7	TRBD1	NA	CASSLSRQGAREQYF	TGTGCCAGCAGTTTATCTCGCCAGGGGGCGAGGGAGCAGTACTTC
TRBV25-1	TRBJ1-1	TRBD1	NA	CASSEYVGQGNTEAFF	TGTGCCAGCAGTGAATATGTGGGACAGGGGAACACTGAAGCTTTCTTT
TRBV7-9	TRBJ2-3	NA	NA	CASSLFVGADTQYF	TGTGCCAGCAGCTTATTTGTTGGTGCAGATACGCAGTATTTT
TRBV7-2	TRBJ2-3	TRBD2	NA	CASSLASLWSGGGTDTQYF	TGTGCCAGCAGCTTAGCCAGTCTCTGGAGCGGGGGGGGCACAGATACGCAGTATTTT
TRBV2	TRBJ2-7	NA	NA	CASSEQGSEQYF	TGTGCCAGCAGTGAGCAGGGTTCCGAGCAGTACTTC
TRBV7-9	TRBJ2-7	NA	NA	CASTLAGSHYEQYF	TGTGCCAGCACCCTGGCAGGGTCCCACTACGAGCAGTACTTC
TRBV19	TRBJ2-7	NA	NA	CASSMVGGPSYEQYF	TGTGCCAGTAGTATGGTGGGGGGCCCCTCCTACGAGCAGTACTTC
TRBV30	TRBJ2-7	NA	NA	CAWSSRTGYEQYF	TGTGCCTGGAGTTCGCGAACTGGCTACGAGCAGTACTTC
TRBV2	TRBJ2-1	NA	NA	CASSEARTGEQFF	TGTGCCAGCAGTGAAGCGAGGACGGGTGAGCAGTTCTTC
TRBV6-5	TRBJ2-1	TRBD1	NA	CASSVGTGYNEQFF	TGTGCCAGCAGTGTGGGGACAGGGTACAATGAGCAGTTCTTC
TRBV11-3	TRBJ1-4	TRBD1	NA	CASSFGTVNEKLFF	TGTGCCAGCAGCTTCGGGACAGTGAATGAAAAACTGTTTTTT
TRBV5-8	TRBJ1-1	NA	NA	CASSLVSSGPEAFF	TGTGCCAGCAGCTTGGTATCCAGCGGGCCTGAAGCTTTCTTT
TRBV5-1	TRBJ1-2	TRBD1	NA	CASSLGRMTGDYGYTF	TGCGCCAGCAGCTTGGGGAGGATGACAGGGGACTATGGCTACACCTTC
TRBV28	TRBJ1-2	TRBD1	NA	CASSWGQRSYGYTF	TGTGCCAGCAGTTGGGGACAGAGGAGCTATGGCTACACCTTC
TRBV7-3	TRBJ2-2	TRBD2	NA	CASRKAGGETGELFF	TGTGCCAGCAGGAAAGCGGGGGGAGAAACCGGGGAGCTGTTTTTT
TRBV7-6	TRBJ2-5	NA	NA	CASSSLATPQETQYF	TGTGCCAGCAGCTCCCTGGCAACCCCTCAAGAGACCCAGTACTTC
TRBV5-1	TRBJ2-1	NA	NA	CASSLAPGGPVGSYNEQFF	TGCGCCAGCAGCTTGGCCCCCGGGGGCCCCGTCGGATCCTACAATGAGCAGTTCTTC
TRBV7-2	TRBJ2-3	TRBD2	NA	CASSLASSGQWPDTQYF	TGTGCCAGCAGCTTAGCGTCTAGCGGTCAATGGCCAGATACGCAGTATTTT
TRBV7-2	TRBJ2-5	NA	NA	CASSLAGGPKETQYF	TGTGCCAGCAGCTTAGCCGGCGGGCCGAAGGAGACCCAGTACTTC
TRBV5-1	TRBJ2-7	NA	NA	CASSLIPPAGSYEQYF	TGCGCCAGCAGCTTGATCCCCCCGGCAGGTTCCTACGAGCAGTACTTC
TRBV4-2	TRBJ2-1	NA	NA	CASSHHTGTDYNEQFF	TGTGCCAGCAGCCATCACACCGGGACCGATTACAATGAGCAGTTCTTC
TRBV6-6	TRBJ1-2	NA	NA	CASSYRAGEGYTF	TGTGCCAGCAGCTACAGGGCTGGTGAGGGCTACACCTTC
TRBV6-9	TRBJ2-5	NA	NA	CASSYGRDPLNF	TGTGCCAGCAGTTACGGCCGGGACCCCCTGAACTTC
TRBV14	TRBJ1-2	NA	NA	CASSQAPSVGIYGYTF	TGTGCCAGCAGCCAAGCCCCTTCGGTAGGCATCTATGGCTACACCTTC
TRBV5-1	TRBJ1-2	TRBD1	once	CASSWGQGNYGYTF	TGCGCCAGCAGCTGGGGACAGGGCAACTATGGCTACACCTTC
TRBV11-3	TRBJ2-2	NA	NA	CASSLVQGSGELFF	TGTGCCAGCAGCTTAGTACAGGGCTCCGGGGAGCTGTTTTTT
TRBV10-3	TRBJ1-6	NA	NA	CAISESDNRSSYNSPLHF	TGTGCCATCAGTGAGTCTGACAATCGGAGCTCCTATAATTCACCCCTCCACTTT
TRBV4-2	TRBJ1-5	NA	NA	CATSNVAANQPQHF	TGTGCCACCTCCAACGTGGCCGCGAATCAGCCCCAGCATTTT
TRBV29-1	TRBJ2-7	TRBD2	NA	CSVLTGTSGYEQYF	TGCAGCGTTTTAACCGGGACTAGCGGCTACGAGCAGTACTTC
TRBV10-3	TRBJ1-2	NA	NA	CAISELLGDLNGYGYTF	TGTGCCATCAGTGAGTTATTGGGGGATTTAAACGGCTATGGCTACACCTTC
TRBV5-1	TRBJ2-7	NA	NA	CASSLGAPDEQYF	TGCGCCAGCAGCTTAGGGGCCCCGGACGAGCAGTACTTC
TRBV6-5	TRBJ1-5	NA	NA	CASSYPGLNQPQHF	TGTGCCAGCAGTTACCCGGGGCTCAATCAGCCCCAGCATTTT
TRBV10-1	TRBJ2-2	TRBD1	NA	CASSESGTGDTGELFF	TGCGCCAGCAGTGAGTCCGGGACAGGGGACACCGGGGAGCTGTTTTTT
TRBV10-3	TRBJ2-3	TRBD2	NA	CAISESVLAGVTDTQYF	TGTGCCATCAGTGAGTCGGTACTAGCGGGAGTCACAGATACGCAGTATTTT
TRBV6-1	TRBJ2-2	NA	NA	CASRYQGNTGELFF	TGTGCCAGCAGGTACCAGGGGAACACCGGGGAGCTGTTTTTT
TRBV6-6	TRBJ1-2	NA	NA	CASSYSANYGYTF	TGTGCCAGCAGTTACTCAGCTAACTATGGCTACACCTTC
TRBV6-1	TRBJ1-2	NA	NA	CASRGRVNYGYTF	TGTGCCAGCAGGGGCAGGGTCAACTATGGCTACACCTTC